These 23 T cell receptor beta chains share one sample of origin, sequenced in a study of T-cell reconstitution after alpha-beta-depleted transplantation in children (dated by TCRdb to the mid-2010s). Interpreted using the paper, the treatment or condition label stands for: allogeneic hematopoietic cell transplantation with graft depleted of TCRalphabeta T cells and CD19 B cells. Libraries were prepared through PCR. The instrument was an Illumina HiSeq 2500. TCR libraries were prepared with molecular barcoding, using unique molecular identifiers to normalize TCRbeta repertoire quantification. TCRdb ran its own pipeline on the public reads, namely fastp trimming at Q25 and MiXCR clone calling, and kept in-frame beta chains. Rows with one shared CDR3 protein collapse into an entry with the most common genes and DNA. This sample gives hundreds of thousands of distinct CDR3 sequences in total; roughly 8% of them show up just once. The ten top clones hold 6.3% of the sample.

Specimen: PBMCs, mostly from graft donor cells, collected 180 days after TCRalphabeta/CD19-depleted stem cell transplant. Receptors originate from a male patient between 10 and 17 years old who had a stem cell transplant for acute lymphoblastic leukemia, so the T cells may come from the graft donor.

Of note for this clonotype: A much larger clonotype is one base distant, so this may be a read error. This chain links TRBV12-3 or TRBV12-4 with TRBJ2-7; a possible D gene is TRBD1 (5 bases). V was cut by 2 bases and J by 11 bases, with 13 bases left in between. CDR3 length: 12 amino acids. The CDR3 bases are TGTGCCAGCAGTTTACAGGGATTAGAGGAGTACTTC. The encoded protein is CASSLQGLEEYF.

To note about this clonotype: This sequence may be a read error, since a much larger clone differs from it by one base. The V call is TRBV6-1, the J call TRBJ2-6; tentatively, D is TRBD1 or TRBD2 (5 bases each). Deletions cut 7 bases from V and 4 bases from J, with 8 bases between. The length of the CDR3 is 13 residues. CDR1 and CDR2 from the germline V gene are MNHNS and SASEGT. CDR3 nucleotides: TGTGCCAGCACGGGACCCGGGGCCAACGTCCTGACTTTC. Translation gives CASTGPGANVLTF.

This rearrangement joins TRBV7-8 to TRBJ2-7, with 11 nucleotides matching TRBD2. There are 17 residues in the CDR3. Germline CDR1 reads SGHVS; CDR2 reads FQNEAQ. J lost 6 bases, V lost 1 base, and 11 bases had no gene match. The CDR3 loop reads CASSLVVLAGVLPEQYF. CDR3 bases: TGTGCCAGCAGCTTAGTCGTACTAGCGGGAGTTCTCCCCGAGCAGTACTTC.

This clonotype was counted a few times. V usage is TRBV28 and J usage is TRBJ2-7, with 11 positions matching TRBD1. The germline gives CDR1 MDHEN, CDR2 SYDVKM. V trimming: 6 bases; J trimming: 5 bases; junction bases outside the gene matches: 21. The CDR3 has 19 amino acids. CDR3 protein: CASSLYTRRGQGAPDEQYF. CDR3 nucleotides: TGTGCCAGCAGCCTTTACACCCGGCGTGGACAGGGGGCTCCGGACGAGCAGTACTTC.

This clonotype was counted ten times or more. The gene calls are TRBV20-1 and TRBJ1-5, with D hard to call. Germline V gives CDR1 DFQATT, CDR2 SNEGSKA (reference sequence). Between the trimmed V and J ends, which lost 3 bases and 4 bases, there was a span of 7 bases. The CDR3 consists of 12 residues. The DNA of the CDR3 is TGCAGTGCTAGTTGGGGAAATCAGCCCCAGCATTTT. As protein: CSASWGNQPQHF.

This clonotype came up many times. The chain links TRBV20-1 to TRBJ2-5; D not certain. Germline V gene sequence: CDR1 DFQATT, CDR2 SNEGSKA (reference sequence). V lost 3 bases to trimming and J lost 5 bases, with 10 bases between them. The CDR3 loop spans 12 amino acids. The CDR3 sequence is CSARWGKETQYF. The CDR3 coding sequence is TGCAGTGCTAGGTGGGGTAAGGAGACCCAGTACTTC.

In its sample, this clonotype was seen many times. The chain joins TRBV11-2 to TRBJ2-3; no firm D call. The germline CDR1 and CDR2 sequences are SGHAT and FQNNGV. Deletions cut 0 bases from V and 2 bases from J, with 9 bases between. This CDR3 spans 15 amino acids. In nucleotides, the CDR3 is TGTGCCAGCAGCTTAGACGGCCACATCACAGATACGCAGTATTTT. Its protein is CASSLDGHITDTQYF. Using reference TRBV11-2 and TRBJ2-3 for the parts outside the CDR3, the full variable domain is EAGVAQSPRYKIIEKRQSVAFWCNPISGHATLYWYQQILGQGPKLLIQFQNNGVVDDSQLPKDRFSAERLKGVDSTLKIQPAKLEDSAVYLCASSLDGHITDTQYFGPGTRLTVL.

In this sample, this clonotype turned up many times. This rearrangement joins TRBV5-5 to TRBJ2-7, with D possibly TRBD1 on 5 matching bases. The germline V gene encodes CDR1 SGHKS and CDR2 YYEKEE (reference sequence). The CDR3 is 14 residues long. Trimming stripped 0 bases from V and 5 bases from J, with 12 bases between. In nucleotides, the CDR3 is TGTGCCAGCAGCTTGGACAGGAGAAGAAACGAGCAGTACTTC. It codes for CASSLDRRRNEQYF.

This clonotype has a count of ten or more. The chain couples TRBV7-6 to TRBJ2-7; a possible D gene is TRBD1 (6 bases). This CDR3 is built from 18 residues. The germline gives CDR1 SGHVS, CDR2 FNYEAQ. The V gene lost 5 bases and the J gene lost 4 bases, with 27 bases spanning the gap. The CDR3 DNA follows: TGTGCCAGCAGCCACCCGACAGGAGGTAACAGCCCCACTTACGAGCAGTACTTC. Amino acid sequence: CASSHPTGGNSPTYEQYF. Full variable domain (remainder filled in from reference TRBV7-6 and TRBJ2-7): GAGVSQSPRYKVTKRGQDVALRCDPISGHVSLYWYRQALGQGPEFLTYFNYEAQQDKSGLPNDRFSAERPEGSISTLTIQRTEQRDSAMYRCASSHPTGGNSPTYEQYFGPGTRLTVT.

This clonotype was picked up many times. The V gene is TRBV12-3 or TRBV12-4, the J gene TRBJ2-3, with 10 bases that match TRBD1. V lost 6 bases, J lost 2 bases, and 5 bases stayed unmatched. The CDR3 sequence is 15 residues long. CDR3 amino acids: CASRRGQGNTDTQYF. CDR3 bases: TGTGCCAGCAGGAGGGGACAGGGGAACACAGATACGCAGTATTTT.

This clonotype showed up many times. The genes are TRBV25-1 and TRBJ1-2; TRBD1 agrees at 7 bases. The CDR3 spans 15 residues. J gave up 5 bases and V 5 bases, and 11 bases lay outside the gene matches. Germline V gives CDR1 MGHDK, CDR2 SYGVNS. CDR3 sequence reads: CASSRQGGREYGYTF. CDR3 DNA: TGTGCCAGCAGTCGTCAGGGGGGCAGGGAGTATGGCTACACCTTC.

This clonotype has ten or more counts. The chain couples TRBV7-7 to TRBJ1-2, with D possibly being TRBD1 (5 bases). V was shortened by 1 base and J by 7 bases, with 25 bases between the two germline ends. The length of the CDR3 is 18 residues. The V gene's germline CDR1 is SSHAT and CDR2 FNYEAQ (reference sequence). CDR3 amino acids: CASSLDGCGGGLWAGYTF. Here the CDR3 DNA reads TGTGCCAGCAGCTTAGATGGTTGCGGGGGAGGCCTATGGGCTGGCTACACCTTC.

This clonotype was detected many times. This chain links TRBV5-4 with TRBJ2-5; D remains ambiguous. Germline V CDR1 and CDR2: SGHNT, YYREEE (reference sequence). Trimming removed 2 bases from V and 5 bases from J, with 10 bases in between. The CDR3 sequence is 13 residues long. This chain's CDR3 is CASSFGDRETQYF. Here the CDR3 DNA reads TGTGCCAGCAGCTTCGGAGATAGGGAGACCCAGTACTTC.

In the case of this clonotype: A much larger clone is a single base away; this may be a read error. J is TRBJ2-7 and V is TRBV6-2 or TRBV6-3, with 7 nucleotides matching TRBD2. The CDR3 is 17 residues long. Germline V gene sequence: CDR1 MNHEY, CDR2 SVGEGT. CDR3 loop: CASSNHPSGHHSYAQYF. The CDR3 bases are TGTGCCAGCAGTAACCACCCTAGCGGCCACCACTCCTACGCGCAGTACTTC.

This clonotype was observed many times. The V and J genes are TRBV19 and TRBJ1-2; D gene ambiguous. V gave up 11 bases and J gave up 8 bases, with 21 bases separating them. CDR1 is LNHDA and CDR2 is SQIVND in the germline V gene (reference sequence). The CDR3 runs to 13 residues. CDR3 protein: CASLVPGRIGYTF. As DNA, the CDR3 is TGTGCCTCCTTAGTACCGGGGAGGATCGGCTACACCTTC. The full variable domain, completed using reference TRBV19 and TRBJ1-2, is DGGITQSPKYLFRKEGQNVTLSCEQNLNHDAMYWYRQDPGQGLRLIYYSQIVNDFQKGDIAEGYSVSREKKESFPLTVTSAQKNPTAFYLCASLVPGRIGYTFGSGTRLTVV.

This clonotype was counted ten times or more. The chain couples TRBV10-3 to TRBJ2-1; TRBD2 agrees at 9 bases. J was trimmed by 5 bases and V by 5 bases; bases with no gene match: 10. Germline CDR1 reads ENHRY; CDR2 reads SYGVKD. CDR3 size: 16 residues. The CDR3 region is CAISMYSGSIDNEQFF. The CDR3 region has the DNA TGTGCCATCAGTATGTATAGCGGGAGCATTGACAATGAGCAGTTCTTC.

This clonotype was counted at least ten times. V is TRBV28 and J is TRBJ1-2; D unresolved. The CDR3 has 12 residues. Trimming took off 9 bases at V and 4 bases at J, with 12 bases between the two ends. In germline, CDR1 is MDHEN, CDR2 SYDVKM. The CDR3 reads CASSGMGYGYTF. CDR3 sequence (DNA): TGTGCCAGTTCCGGGATGGGCTATGGCTACACCTTC.

This clonotype appeared many times. The chain couples TRBV28 to TRBJ1-5; D remains unclear. Trimming pared 2 bases from V and 1 base from J, leaving 3 bases between. The CDR3 extends over 13 amino acids. CDR1 and CDR2 from the germline V gene are MDHEN and SYDVKM. CDR3 protein: CASSLPSNQPQHF. The DNA for the CDR3 is TGTGCCAGCAGTTTACCGAGCAATCAGCCCCAGCATTTT. Using reference TRBV28 and TRBJ1-5 for the parts outside the CDR3, the full variable domain is DVKVTQSSRYLVKRTGEKVFLECVQDMDHENMFWYRQDPGLGLRLIYFSYDVKMKEKGDIPEGYSVSREKKERFSLILESASTNQTSMYLCASSLPSNQPQHFGDGTRLSIL.

This clonotype was recorded at least ten times. The chain is built from TRBV10-2 and TRBJ2-3; 13 nucleotides line up with TRBD2. This CDR3 comprises 15 residues. CDR1 and CDR2 (germline): WSHSY, SAAADI. The junction had 6 bases not matched to a gene; V was cut back by 8 bases and J by 4 bases. This CDR3 is CASAKGLAGSDTQYF. DNA of the CDR3: TGCGCCAGCGCAAAGGGACTAGCGGGGTCAGATACGCAGTATTTT.

This clonotype was observed at least ten times. This chain connects TRBV5-6 to TRBJ2-2, with 7 bases that match TRBD1. This CDR3 contains 17 residues. V lost 4 bases, J lost 0 bases, and 9 bases stayed unmatched. Germline V gives CDR1 SGHDT, CDR2 YYEEEE. This CDR3 reads CASSQGWTGPNTGELFF. Written as DNA, the CDR3 is TGTGCCAGCAGCCAGGGATGGACAGGCCCGAACACCGGGGAGCTGTTTTTT.

On this clonotype: Possible read error: a much larger clone is one base away. The chain recombines TRBV9 with TRBJ2-5; the D call may be TRBD1 or TRBD2 (6 bases each). Trimming left V 0 bases short and J 4 bases short, with 10 bases between. Germline CDR1 is SGDLS and CDR2 is YYNGEE. This CDR3 comprises 14 residues. The CDR3 region has the DNA TGTGCCAGCAGCGTAGCGGGGGCCGTAGAGACCCAGTACTTC. It translates to CASSVAGAVETQYF.

This clonotype was counted many times. The rearrangement uses TRBV7-2 and TRBJ2-2; 9 nucleotides align to TRBD1. V lost 1 base to trimming and J lost 2 bases; unmatched junction nucleotides: 2. This CDR3 is built from 16 residues. Germline lookup yields CDR1 SGHTA and CDR2 FQGNSA. The CDR3 sequence is CASSLVQGANTGELFF. The CDR3 region has the DNA TGTGCCAGCAGCTTAGTACAGGGGGCAAACACCGGGGAGCTGTTTTTT.

This clonotype was seen ten or more times. V and J are TRBV5-1 and TRBJ2-7; 7 bases align to TRBD2. V was pared by 4 bases and J by 3 bases, with 7 bases of the junction left unmatched. Germline loops: CDR1 SGHRS, CDR2 YFSETQ. There are 14 residues in the CDR3. CDR3 DNA: TGCGCCAGCAGCCAGCGGGAAGGGCTCTACGAGCAGTACTTC. Amino acids: CASSQREGLYEQYF.